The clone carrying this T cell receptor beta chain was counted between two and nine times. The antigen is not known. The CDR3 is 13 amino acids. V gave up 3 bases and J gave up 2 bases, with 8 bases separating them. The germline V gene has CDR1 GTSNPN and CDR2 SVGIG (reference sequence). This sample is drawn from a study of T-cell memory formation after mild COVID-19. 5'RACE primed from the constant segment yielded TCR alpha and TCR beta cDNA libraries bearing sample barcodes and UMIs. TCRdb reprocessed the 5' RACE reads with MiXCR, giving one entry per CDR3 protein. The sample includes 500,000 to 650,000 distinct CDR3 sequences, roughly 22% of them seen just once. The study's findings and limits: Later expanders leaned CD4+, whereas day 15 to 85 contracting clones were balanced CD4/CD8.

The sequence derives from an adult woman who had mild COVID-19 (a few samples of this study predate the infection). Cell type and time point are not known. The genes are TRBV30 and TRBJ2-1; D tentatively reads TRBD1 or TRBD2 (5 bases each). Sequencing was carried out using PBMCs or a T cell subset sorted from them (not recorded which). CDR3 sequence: CAWSGATYNEQFF. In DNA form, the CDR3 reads TGTGCCTGGAGCGGGGCCACCTACAATGAGCAGTTCTTC. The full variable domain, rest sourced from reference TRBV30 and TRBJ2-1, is SQTIHQWPATLVQPVGSPLSLECTVEGTSNPNLYWYRQAAGRGLQLLFYSVGIGQISSEVPQNLSASRPQDRQFILSSKKLLLSDSGFYLCAWSGATYNEQFFGPGTRLTVL.